This TCR beta chain was sequenced in a study of blood T cell repertoires in COVID-19. The V gene's germline CDR1 is MGHRA and CDR2 YSYEKL. With 4 bases removed from V and 8 bases from J, the gap between germline ends came to 17 bases. This CDR3 comprises 14 residues. This table comes from immunoSEQ multiplex PCR, and its TCRdb copy is limited to in-frame clones, with some not included. The sample lists more than 200,000 clones, 86% occurring once. This receptor was identified in a woman aged 45-65 years with acute or convalescent COVID-19. V gene TRBV4-1 combines with J gene TRBJ1-2, with D perhaps TRBD1 (5 bases). Material: peripheral blood. CDR3 loop: CASSPWKGQAGYTF. Here the CDR3 DNA reads TGCGCCAGCAGCCCCTGGAAGGGGCAAGCCGGCTACACCTTC.